The rows below give T cell receptor beta chains drawn from one sample of a study of early T cells in non-severe SARS-CoV-2 infection. TCRdb fed the 5' RACE reads into MiXCR, producing one record per CDR3 protein. The sample consists of tens of thousands of distinct CDR3 sequences, roughly 15% of them appearing once. The specimen was whole blood. Receptors were obtained from an adult who was a healthcare worker with PCR-confirmed SARS-CoV-2 infection or an uninfected control (not recorded which). CDR3s include the opening cysteine and the closing phenylalanine or tryptophan. Fields, in order: D gene, clone size, J gene, V gene, CDR3 protein, CDR3 DNA. A D gene is named only where the DNA matches it firmly. Some rows have no size entry. The others give once, few or many, or a class for an expanded clone.

TRBD2,once,TRBJ2-7,TRBV6-6,CASSYGSAGAYEQYF,TGTGCCAGCAGTTACGGGTCAGCGGGAGCCTACGAGCAGTACTTC
-,many,TRBJ1-5,TRBV20-1,CSASHARDSNQPQHF,TGCAGTGCTAGCCACGCCCGGGACAGCAATCAGCCCCAGCATTTT
TRBD1,many,TRBJ2-7,TRBV27,CASSLLGQGKAYEQYF,TGTGCCAGCAGTTTACTTGGACAGGGGAAGGCCTACGAGCAGTACTTC
-,-,TRBJ1-2,TRBV10-3,CAISERTGGYTF,TGTGCCATCAGTGAAAGGACGGGAGGCTACACCTTC
TRBD1,many,TRBJ2-7,TRBV4-1,CASSRGTGGWYEQYF,TGCGCCAGCAGCCGCGGGACAGGGGGCTGGTACGAGCAGTACTTC
TRBD1,many,TRBJ1-3,TRBV29-1,CSARQGYGNTIYF,TGCAGCGCAAGACAGGGGTACGGAAACACCATATATTTT
TRBD1,many,TRBJ2-6,TRBV28,CASSPQGVSGANVLTF,TGTGCCAGCAGTCCCCAGGGGGTCTCTGGGGCCAACGTCCTGACTTTC
TRBD1,few,TRBJ1-4,TRBV27,CASSYFGTGGNEKLFF,TGTGCCAGCAGTTATTTCGGGACAGGGGGCAACGAAAAACTGTTTTTT
TRBD2,few,TRBJ2-7,TRBV7-2,CASSLYSSSGRRSSYEQYF,TGTGCCAGCAGCTTATACTCGTCTAGCGGGAGGCGGAGCTCCTACGAGCAGTACTTC
-,many,TRBJ1-1,TRBV5-1,CASSLDGEGLNTEAFF,TGCGCCAGCAGCTTGGATGGTGAGGGGCTGAACACTGAAGCTTTCTTT
TRBD2,few,TRBJ2-1,TRBV24-1,CATSDHSGGVLEQFF,TGTGCCACCAGTGATCATAGCGGGGGGGTCCTTGAGCAGTTCTTC
-,-,TRBJ2-3,TRBV20-1,CSAKPALRGVTQYF,TGCAGTGCGAAGCCGGCCTTGAGGGGCGTTACGCAGTATTTT
-,-,TRBJ2-7,TRBV29-1,CSVVHTTYEQYF,TGCAGCGTTGTTCACACCACCTACGAGCAGTACTTC
-,-,TRBJ1-4,TRBV21-1,CASSGDGSGGREEKLFF,TGTGCCAGCAGCGGGGACGGTTCAGGAGGGAGGGAAGAAAAACTGTTTTTT
TRBD1,-,TRBJ1-1,TRBV7-9,CASSLPGQGAEGAFF,TGTGCCAGCAGCTTACCGGGACAGGGGGCTGAGGGAGCTTTCTTT
TRBD1,few,TRBJ2-7,TRBV10-3,CAISGGGTGHYEQYF,TGTGCCATCAGTGGGGGAGGGACAGGGCACTACGAGCAGTACTTC
-,few,TRBJ1-1,TRBV20-1,CRATEWGAETEAFF,TGCAGAGCTACCGAGTGGGGGGCAGAGACTGAAGCTTTCTTT
-,-,TRBJ1-5,TRBV6-2/TRBV6-3,CASRGLAHHHF,TGTGCCAGCAGGGGCTTAGCGCACCATCATTTT
-,many,TRBJ2-7,TRBV20-1,CSARDPGGRSYEQYF,TGCAGTGCTAGAGATCCCGGAGGGAGGAGCTACGAGCAGTACTTC
-,few,TRBJ2-5,TRBV29-1,CSVEPQGGETQYF,TGCAGCGTTGAACCACAGGGGGGGGAGACCCAGTACTTC
-,once,TRBJ2-5,TRBV2,CASSEASLALAQYF,TGTGCCAGCAGTGAAGCTTCACTAGCTTTGGCCCAGTACTTC
-,few,TRBJ2-7,TRBV4-2,CASSLFGYEQYF,TGTGCCAGCAGCCTTTTTGGCTACGAGCAGTACTTC
-,-,TRBJ2-3,TRBV6-1,CASSEALDTQYF,TGTGCCAGCAGTGAAGCGCTAGATACGCAGTATTTT
-,few,TRBJ1-1,TRBV9,CASSVASMNTEAFF,TGTGCCAGCAGCGTAGCTAGTATGAACACTGAAGCTTTCTTT
-,few,TRBJ2-7,TRBV28,CASTPRTPRSYEQYF,TGTGCCAGCACCCCGAGGACACCCCGGAGCTACGAGCAGTACTTC
-,-,TRBJ1-3,TRBV29-1,CSSSSGNTIYF,TGCAGCTCGAGCTCTGGAAACACCATATATTTT
-,-,TRBJ2-7,TRBV6-5,CASSPSLYRSYEQYF,TGTGCCAGCAGTCCCTCGCTTTATCGCTCCTACGAGCAGTACTTC
-,few,TRBJ1-2,TRBV28,CASSPPSDSSRSYTF,TGTGCCAGCAGCCCCCCCTCCGACAGTTCGAGAAGCTACACCTTC
-,few,TRBJ1-2,TRBV3-1,CASSPPSRARGYTF,TGTGCCAGCAGCCCCCCTTCGCGCGCGAGAGGCTACACCTTC
-,-,TRBJ1-2,TRBV27,CASSPEGYYGYTF,TGTGCCAGCAGTCCCGAAGGGTACTATGGCTACACCTTC
-,-,TRBJ2-2,TRBV21-1,CASSKLPRAGQGRAGELFF,TGTGCCAGCAGCAAGTTACCCCGGGCGGGACAGGGACGGGCCGGGGAGCTGTTTTTT
-,few,TRBJ2-3,TRBV12-3/TRBV12-4,CASSLGGSYHPDTQYF,TGTGCCAGCAGTTTGGGTGGGAGCTACCACCCAGATACGCAGTATTTT
-,-,TRBJ1-6,TRBV28,CASSGPNSPLHF,TGTGCCAGTTCAGGGCCCAATTCACCCCTCCACTTT
TRBD1,-,TRBJ1-1,TRBV5-1,CASSSSSGGRGNTEAFF,TGCGCCAGCAGCTCCTCCTCAGGGGGAAGGGGGAACACTGAAGCTTTCTTT
TRBD1,few,TRBJ2-2,TRBV12-5,CASGPDRAYTGELFF,TGTGCTAGTGGGCCCGACAGGGCTTACACCGGGGAGCTGTTTTTT
-,few,TRBJ1-1,TRBV7-9,CASSLAQGAEAFF,TGTGCCAGCAGCTTAGCTCAGGGAGCTGAAGCTTTCTTT
-,-,TRBJ2-3,TRBV7-2,CASSRGWPTDTQYF,TGTGCCAGCAGCCGAGGGTGGCCCACAGATACGCAGTATTTT
-,few,TRBJ1-1,TRBV4-1,CASSQDKAHRNTEAFF,TGCGCCAGCAGCCAAGATAAAGCCCACAGGAACACTGAAGCTTTCTTT
-,few,TRBJ1-2,TRBV29-1,CSVLTRVPNYGYTF,TGCAGCGTTTTAACCCGGGTCCCGAACTATGGCTACACCTTC
-,few,TRBJ2-4,TRBV20-1,CSARNSGPQNKNIQYF,TGCAGTGCTCGGAATTCGGGACCTCAGAATAAAAACATTCAGTACTTC
-,few,TRBJ1-3,TRBV24-1,CATSDGPGISGNTIYF,TGTGCCACCAGTGATGGTCCGGGCATCTCTGGAAACACCATATATTTT
TRBD2,many,TRBJ2-6,TRBV19,CASSIPGLAGGPRGANVLTF,TGTGCCAGTAGTATCCCGGGACTAGCGGGGGGGCCCCGTGGGGCCAACGTCCTGACTTTC
-,few,TRBJ1-5,TRBV27,CASSLTGTDNQPQHF,TGTGCCAGCAGTTTAACCGGGACGGACAATCAGCCCCAGCATTTT
TRBD2,few,TRBJ2-1,TRBV7-9,CASSLGTSGINEQFF,TGTGCCAGCAGCCTCGGGACTAGCGGGATAAATGAGCAGTTCTTC
-,-,TRBJ2-5,TRBV7-3,CASSSPPSQPQETQYF,TGTGCCAGCAGCTCCCCGCCGTCACAGCCGCAAGAGACCCAGTACTTC
TRBD2,many,TRBJ2-3,TRBV29-1,CSVSMTSGRVDTQYF,TGCAGCGTCTCGATGACTAGCGGGAGGGTGGATACGCAGTATTTT
-,many,TRBJ1-2,TRBV20-1,CSAPGHTYYGYTF,TGCAGTGCACCGGGACACACCTACTATGGCTACACCTTC
-,many,TRBJ1-5,TRBV20-1,CSARIQDTLSNQPQHF,TGCAGTGCTAGAATCCAAGACACCCTCAGCAATCAGCCCCAGCATTTT
-,-,TRBJ2-7,TRBV3-1,CASSRGYPYEQYF,TGTGCCAGCAGCCGCGGGTATCCCTACGAGCAGTACTTC
-,many,TRBJ2-1,TRBV15,CATPGADVWNEQFF,TGTGCCACCCCGGGGGCGGATGTGTGGAATGAGCAGTTCTTC
-,-,TRBJ2-5,TRBV20-1,CSAPARGPAVTQYF,TGCAGTGCCCCTGCACGGGGGCCCGCCGTCACCCAGTACTTC
-,few,TRBJ1-1,TRBV25-1,CASSDPFSEAFF,TGTGCCAGCAGTGACCCTTTCTCTGAAGCTTTCTTT
-,many,TRBJ1-1,TRBV28,CASRSLQNTEAFF,TGTGCCAGCAGATCCTTACAGAACACTGAAGCTTTCTTT
TRBD2,-,TRBJ2-1,TRBV5-6,CASSLPSGRNEQFF,TGTGCCAGCAGCTTGCCTAGCGGGAGAAATGAGCAGTTCTTC
-,-,TRBJ1-1,TRBV18,CASSRPLAGHTEAFF,TGTGCCAGCTCACGACCTCTGGCAGGCCACACTGAAGCTTTCTTT